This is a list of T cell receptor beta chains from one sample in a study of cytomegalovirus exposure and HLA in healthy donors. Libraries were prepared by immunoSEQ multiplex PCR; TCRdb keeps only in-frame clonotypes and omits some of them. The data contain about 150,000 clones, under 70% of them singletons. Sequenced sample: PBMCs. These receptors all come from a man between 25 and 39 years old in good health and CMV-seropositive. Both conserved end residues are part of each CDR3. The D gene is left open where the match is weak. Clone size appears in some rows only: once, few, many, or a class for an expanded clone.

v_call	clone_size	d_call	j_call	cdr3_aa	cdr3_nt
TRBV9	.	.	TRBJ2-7	CASSVGFAGEYEQYF	TGTGCCAGCAGCGTAGGTTTTGCTGGTGAGTACGAGCAGTACTTC
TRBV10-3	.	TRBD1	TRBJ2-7	CAISESGTDYEQYF	TGTGCCATCAGTGAGAGTGGGACAGACTACGAGCAGTACTTC
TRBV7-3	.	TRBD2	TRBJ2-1	CASSPKSLADNEQFF	TGTGCCAGCAGCCCCAAATCACTAGCGGACAATGAGCAGTTCTTC
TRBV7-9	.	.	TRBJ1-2	CASRLPLSNPGGYTF	TGTGCCAGCAGGCTCCCCTTATCCAACCCGGGGGGCTACACCTTC
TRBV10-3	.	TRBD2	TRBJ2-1	CAITKGMGGNEQFF	TGTGCCATCACCAAGGGGATGGGGGGGAATGAGCAGTTCTTC
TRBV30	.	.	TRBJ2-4	CAWSANSAKNIQYF	TGTGCCTGGAGTGCTAATAGCGCCAAAAACATTCAGTACTTC
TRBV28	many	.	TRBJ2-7	CASSSHTSSYEQYF	TGTGCCAGCAGCTCCCACACTAGCTCCTACGAGCAGTACTTC
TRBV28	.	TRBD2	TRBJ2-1	CASEAGGPRNEQFF	TGTGCCAGCGAAGCGGGAGGGCCCAGGAATGAGCAGTTCTTC
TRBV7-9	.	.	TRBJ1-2	CASSPEGGPGLGYTF	TGTGCCAGCAGCCCGGAAGGAGGGCCCGGATTAGGCTACACCTTC
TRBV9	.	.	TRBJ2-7	CASSVGGRGPYEQYF	TGTGCCAGCAGCGTCGGCGGGCGGGGGCCCTACGAGCAGTACTTC
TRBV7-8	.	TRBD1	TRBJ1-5	CASSDGQGDPYQPQHF	TGTGCCAGCAGCGACGGACAGGGGGATCCCTATCAGCCCCAGCATTTT
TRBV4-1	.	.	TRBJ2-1	CASSQDKQGAYNEQFF	TGCGCCAGCAGCCAAGATAAGCAGGGTGCCTACAATGAGCAGTTCTTC
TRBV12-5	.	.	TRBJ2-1	CASGLVSHNEQFF	TGTGCTAGTGGTTTGGTTTCTCACAATGAGCAGTTCTTC
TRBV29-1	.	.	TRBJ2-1	CSVEVYNEQFF	TGCAGCGTTGAAGTATACAATGAGCAGTTCTTC
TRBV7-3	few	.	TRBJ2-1	CASSLGGEQFF	TGTGCCAGCAGCTTAGGCGGTGAGCAGTTCTTC
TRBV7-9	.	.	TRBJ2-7	CASSEQGFSSEQYF	TGTGCCAGCAGCGAACAGGGTTTCAGCTCCGAGCAGTACTTC
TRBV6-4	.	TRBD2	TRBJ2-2	CASRLAGVTGELFF	TGTGCCAGCAGACTAGCGGGAGTCACCGGGGAGCTGTTTTTT
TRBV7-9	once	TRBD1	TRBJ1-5	CSSSLGTGLQPQHF	TGTTCCAGCAGCCTAGGGACAGGGCTACAGCCCCAGCATTTT
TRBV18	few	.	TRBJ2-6	CASSPIRDTLSGANVLTF	TGTGCCAGCTCACCTATCCGGGACACCCTCTCTGGGGCCAACGTCCTGACTTTC
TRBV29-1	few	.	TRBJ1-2	CSDGHNYGYTF	TGCAGCGACGGACATAACTATGGCTACACCTTC
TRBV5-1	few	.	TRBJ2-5	CASSIQGEETQYF	TGCGCCAGCAGCATACAGGGTGAAGAGACCCAGTACTTC
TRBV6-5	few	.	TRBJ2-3	CASSSPTRTDTQYF	TGTGCCAGCAGTTCCCCCACTCGCACAGATACGCAGTATTTT
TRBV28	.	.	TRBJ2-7	CASSLSGYEQYF	TGTGCCAGCAGTTTATCGGGGTACGAGCAGTACTTC
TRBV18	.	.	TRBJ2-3	CASSPDFRDTQYF	TGTGCCAGCTCACCGGACTTTCGGGATACGCAGTATTTT
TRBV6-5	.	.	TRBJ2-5	CASSPIYRDRETQYF	TGTGCCAGCAGCCCAATTTACAGGGATCGAGAGACCCAGTACTTC
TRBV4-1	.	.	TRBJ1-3	CASSQAPGRGHTIYF	TGCGCCAGCAGCCAAGCTCCAGGGCGAGGACACACCATATATTTT
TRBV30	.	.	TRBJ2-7	CAWSQSYEQYF	TGTGCCTGGAGCCAGTCCTACGAGCAGTACTTC
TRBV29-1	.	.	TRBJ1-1	CSVEAGVNTEAFF	TGCAGCGTTGAAGCAGGTGTGAACACTGAAGCTTTCTTT
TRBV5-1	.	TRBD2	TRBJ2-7	CASSATSGSFPYEQYF	TGCGCCAGCAGCGCAACTAGCGGGAGCTTTCCCTACGAGCAGTACTTC
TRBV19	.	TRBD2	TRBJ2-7	CASSTLAGASSYEQYF	TGTGCCAGTAGTACCCTAGCGGGAGCTAGCTCCTACGAGCAGTACTTC
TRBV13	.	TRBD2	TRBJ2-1	CASSGLAGGSYEQFF	TGTGCCAGCAGCGGACTAGCGGGAGGAAGCTATGAGCAGTTCTTC
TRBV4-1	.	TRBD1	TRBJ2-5	CASSQDQGGQVETQYF	TGCGCCAGCAGCCAAGATCAAGGGGGACAGGTAGAGACCCAGTACTTC
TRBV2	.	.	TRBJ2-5	CASSENFPINQETQYF	TGTGCCAGCAGTGAAAACTTCCCAATAAACCAAGAGACCCAGTACTTC
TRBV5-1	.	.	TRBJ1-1	CASSLGGAANTEAFF	TGCGCCAGCAGCTTGGGGGGCGCGGCGAACACTGAAGCTTTCTTT
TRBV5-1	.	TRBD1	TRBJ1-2	CASSLAEGAGSGYTF	TGCGCCAGCAGCTTGGCGGAGGGGGCAGGTAGTGGCTACACCTTC
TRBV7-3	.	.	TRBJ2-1	CASSRDSNNEQFF	TGTGCCAGCAGCCGGGACTCGAACAATGAGCAGTTCTTC
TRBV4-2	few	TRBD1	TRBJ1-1	CASSQDGTVPNTEAFF	TGTGCCAGCAGCCAAGATGGGACAGTTCCTAACACTGAAGCTTTCTTT
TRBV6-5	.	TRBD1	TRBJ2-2	CASSRDRVNTGELFF	TGTGCCAGCAGCCGCGACAGGGTTAACACCGGGGAGCTGTTTTTT
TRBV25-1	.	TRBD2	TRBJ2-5	CASSTREGHYGETQYF	TGTGCCAGCAGTACGCGGGAGGGCCATTATGGAGAGACCCAGTACTTC
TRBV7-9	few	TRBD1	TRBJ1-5	CASSPGQGETSNQPQHF	TGTGCCAGCAGCCCCGGACAGGGGGAAACCAGCAATCAGCCCCAGCATTTT
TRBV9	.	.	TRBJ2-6	CASGRTDSGANVLTF	TGTGCCAGCGGAAGGACTGACTCTGGGGCCAACGTCCTGACTTTC
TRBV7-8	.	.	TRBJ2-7	CASSLAGETYEQYF	TGTGCCAGCAGCTTAGCAGGAGAGACCTACGAGCAGTACTTC
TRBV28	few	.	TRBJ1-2	CASSLGRDYGYTF	TGTGCCAGCAGTTTAGGCAGGGACTATGGCTACACCTTC
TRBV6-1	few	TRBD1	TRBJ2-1	CASSEGTGGYNEQFF	TGTGCCAGCAGTGAAGGGACAGGGGGCTACAATGAGCAGTTCTTC
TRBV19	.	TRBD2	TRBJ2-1	CASSDGTSSNEQFF	TGTGCCAGTAGCGACGGGACTAGCAGCAATGAGCAGTTCTTC
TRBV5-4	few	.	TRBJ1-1	CASSLAGRTEAFF	TGTGCCAGCAGCTTGGCGGGGAGAACGGAAGCTTTCTTT
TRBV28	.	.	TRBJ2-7	CASSTLLDRRSSYEQYF	TGTGCCAGCAGTACCCTTCTCGACAGACGAAGCTCCTACGAGCAGTACTTC
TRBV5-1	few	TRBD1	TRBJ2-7	CASSQGQAYEQYF	TGCGCCAGCAGCCAAGGACAGGCCTACGAGCAGTACTTC
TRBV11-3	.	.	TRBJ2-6	CASTPYFGDRANVLTF	TGTGCCAGCACCCCCTATTTCGGGGATCGGGCCAACGTCCTGACTTTC
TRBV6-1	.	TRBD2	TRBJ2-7	CASGPRASGLYEQYF	TGTGCCAGCGGCCCTCGAGCTAGCGGTTTGTACGAGCAGTACTTC
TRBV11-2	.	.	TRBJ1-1	CASSLGEGAEAFF	TGTGCCAGCAGCTTAGGAGAGGGAGCTGAAGCTTTCTTT
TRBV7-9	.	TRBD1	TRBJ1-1	CSSSHEQGLNTEAFF	TGTTCCAGCAGCCATGAACAGGGGTTGAACACTGAAGCTTTCTTT
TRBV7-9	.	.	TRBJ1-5	CASSPTGQGNNQPQHF	TGTGCCAGCAGCCCCACGGGGCAGGGGAATAATCAGCCCCAGCATTTT
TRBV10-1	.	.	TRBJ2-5	CASRSNSQETQYF	TGCGCCAGCAGATCAAATTCCCAAGAGACCCAGTACTTC
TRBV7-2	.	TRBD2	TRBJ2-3	CASALTSGRESTDTQYF	TGTGCCAGCGCCCTAACTAGCGGGAGGGAGAGCACAGATACGCAGTATTTT